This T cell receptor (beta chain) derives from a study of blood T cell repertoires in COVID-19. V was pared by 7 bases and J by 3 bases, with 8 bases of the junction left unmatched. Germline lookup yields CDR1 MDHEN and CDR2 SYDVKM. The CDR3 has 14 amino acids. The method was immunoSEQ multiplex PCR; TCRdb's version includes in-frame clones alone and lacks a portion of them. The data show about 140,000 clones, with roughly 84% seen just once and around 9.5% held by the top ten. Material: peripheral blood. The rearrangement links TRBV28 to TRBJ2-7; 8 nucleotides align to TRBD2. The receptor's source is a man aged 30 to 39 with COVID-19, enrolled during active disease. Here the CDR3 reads CASKGGTSGYEQYF. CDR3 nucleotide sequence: TGTGCCAGCAAAGGGGGAACTAGCGGCTACGAGCAGTACTTC.